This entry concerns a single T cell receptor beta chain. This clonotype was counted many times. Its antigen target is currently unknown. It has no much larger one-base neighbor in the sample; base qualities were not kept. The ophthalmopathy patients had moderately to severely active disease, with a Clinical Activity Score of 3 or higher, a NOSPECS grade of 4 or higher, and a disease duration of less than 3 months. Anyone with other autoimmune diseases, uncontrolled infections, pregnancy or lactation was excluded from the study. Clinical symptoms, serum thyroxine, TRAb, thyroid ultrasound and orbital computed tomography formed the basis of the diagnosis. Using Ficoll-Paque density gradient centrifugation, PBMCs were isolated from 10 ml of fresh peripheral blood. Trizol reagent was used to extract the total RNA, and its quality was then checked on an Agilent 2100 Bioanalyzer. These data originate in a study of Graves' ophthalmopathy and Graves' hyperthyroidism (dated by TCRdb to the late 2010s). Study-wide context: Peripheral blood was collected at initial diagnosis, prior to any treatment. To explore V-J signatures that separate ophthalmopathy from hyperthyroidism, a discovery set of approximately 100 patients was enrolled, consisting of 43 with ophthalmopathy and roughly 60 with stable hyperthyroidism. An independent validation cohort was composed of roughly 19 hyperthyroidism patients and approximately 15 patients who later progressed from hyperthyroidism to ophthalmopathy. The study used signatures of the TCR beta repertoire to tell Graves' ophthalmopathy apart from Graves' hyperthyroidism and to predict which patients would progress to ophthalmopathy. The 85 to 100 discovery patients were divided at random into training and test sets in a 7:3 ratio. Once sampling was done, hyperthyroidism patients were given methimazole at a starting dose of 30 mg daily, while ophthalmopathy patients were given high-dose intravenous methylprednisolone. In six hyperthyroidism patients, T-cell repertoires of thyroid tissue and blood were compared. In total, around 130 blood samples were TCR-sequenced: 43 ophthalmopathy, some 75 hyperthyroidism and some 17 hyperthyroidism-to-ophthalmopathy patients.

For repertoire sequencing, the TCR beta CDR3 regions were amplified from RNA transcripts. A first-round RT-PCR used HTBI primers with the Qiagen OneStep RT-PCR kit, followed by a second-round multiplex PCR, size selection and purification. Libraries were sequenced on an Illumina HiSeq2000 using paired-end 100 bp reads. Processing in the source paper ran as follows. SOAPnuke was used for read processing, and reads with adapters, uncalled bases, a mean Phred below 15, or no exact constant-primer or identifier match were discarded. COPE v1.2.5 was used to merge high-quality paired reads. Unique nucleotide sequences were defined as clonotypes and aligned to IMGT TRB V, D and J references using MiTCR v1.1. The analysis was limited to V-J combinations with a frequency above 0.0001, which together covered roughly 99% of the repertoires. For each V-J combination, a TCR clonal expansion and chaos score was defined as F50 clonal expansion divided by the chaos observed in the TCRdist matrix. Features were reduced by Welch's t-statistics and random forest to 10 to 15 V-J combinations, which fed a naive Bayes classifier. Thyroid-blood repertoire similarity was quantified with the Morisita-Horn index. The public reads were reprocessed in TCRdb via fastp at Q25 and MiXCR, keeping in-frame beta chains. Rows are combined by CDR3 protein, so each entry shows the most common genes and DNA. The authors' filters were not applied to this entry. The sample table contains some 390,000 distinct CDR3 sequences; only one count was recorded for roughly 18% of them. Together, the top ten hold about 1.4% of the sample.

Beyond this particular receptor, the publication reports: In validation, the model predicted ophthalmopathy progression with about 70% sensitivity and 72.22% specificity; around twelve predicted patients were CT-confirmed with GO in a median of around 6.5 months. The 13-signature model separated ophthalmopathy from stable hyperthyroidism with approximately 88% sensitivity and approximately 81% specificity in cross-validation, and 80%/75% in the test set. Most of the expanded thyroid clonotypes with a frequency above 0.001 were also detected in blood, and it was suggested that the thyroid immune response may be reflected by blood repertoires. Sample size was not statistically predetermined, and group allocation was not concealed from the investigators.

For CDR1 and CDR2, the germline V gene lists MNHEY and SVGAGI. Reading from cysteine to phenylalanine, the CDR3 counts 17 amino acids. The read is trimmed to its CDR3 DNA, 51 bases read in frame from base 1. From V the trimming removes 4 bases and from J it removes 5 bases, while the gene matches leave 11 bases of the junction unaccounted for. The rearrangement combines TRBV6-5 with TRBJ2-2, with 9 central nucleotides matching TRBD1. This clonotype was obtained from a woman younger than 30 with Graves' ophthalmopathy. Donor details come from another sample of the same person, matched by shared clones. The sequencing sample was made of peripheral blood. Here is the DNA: TGTGCCAGCAGTTGGGTTACAGGGGGCGCTAGGACCGGGGAGCTGTTTTTT. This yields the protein CASSWVTGGARTGELFF.